The following is a T cell receptor beta chain sequence with its context. These data come from a study of blood T cell repertoires in COVID-19. The CDR3 has 13 amino acids. With 6 bases removed from V and 13 bases from J, the gap between germline ends came to 19 bases. Germline values: CDR1 MNHEY, CDR2 SVGAGI. Authors' data handling: Amplification of reference gene primers provided the estimated nucleated cell counts. TCRdb's table, derived via immunoSEQ multiplex PCR, lists solely in-frame clones and lacks some. D and trimming come from the DNA, and the V and J calls and clone size come from that table. The table has nearly 350,000 clones, roughly 89% seen once.

This chain connects TRBV6-5 to TRBJ2-1; perhaps TRBD1 as D (5 bases). The clonotype was recovered from a young woman who had recovered from COVID-19. The specimen sequenced was peripheral blood. In DNA, the CDR3 is TGTGCCAGCAGGGGTTGGCAGGGTGGAGACCAGTTCTTC. This translates into CASRGWQGGDQFF.